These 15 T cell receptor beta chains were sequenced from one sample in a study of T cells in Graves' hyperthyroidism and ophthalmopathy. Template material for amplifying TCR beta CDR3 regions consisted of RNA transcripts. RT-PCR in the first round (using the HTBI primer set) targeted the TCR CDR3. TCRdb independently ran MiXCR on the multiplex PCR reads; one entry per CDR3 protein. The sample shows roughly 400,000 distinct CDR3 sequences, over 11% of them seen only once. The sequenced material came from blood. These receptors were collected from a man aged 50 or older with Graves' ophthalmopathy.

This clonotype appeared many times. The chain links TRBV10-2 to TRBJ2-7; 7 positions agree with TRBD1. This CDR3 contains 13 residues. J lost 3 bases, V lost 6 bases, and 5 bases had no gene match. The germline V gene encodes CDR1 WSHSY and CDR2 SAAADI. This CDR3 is CASSQGQIYEQYF. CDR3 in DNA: TGCGCCAGCAGCCAGGGACAGATCTACGAGCAGTACTTC.

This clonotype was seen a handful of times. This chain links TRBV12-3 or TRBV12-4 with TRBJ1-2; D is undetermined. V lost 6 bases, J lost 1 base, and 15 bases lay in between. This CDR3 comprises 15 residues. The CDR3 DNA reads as TGTGCCAGCAGCGCCACTCCCCCAGTTAACTATGGCTACACCTTC. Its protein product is CASSATPPVNYGYTF.

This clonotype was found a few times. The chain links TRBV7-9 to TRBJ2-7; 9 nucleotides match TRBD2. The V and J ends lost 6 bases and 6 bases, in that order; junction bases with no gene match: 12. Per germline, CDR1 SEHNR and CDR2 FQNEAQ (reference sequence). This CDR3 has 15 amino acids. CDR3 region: CASSSFLAGIGEQYF. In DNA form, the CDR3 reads TGTGCCAGCAGTAGTTTTCTAGCGGGAATTGGCGAGCAGTACTTC. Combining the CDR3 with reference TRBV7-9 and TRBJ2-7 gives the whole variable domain DTGVSQNPRHKITKRGQNVTFRCDPISEHNRLYWYRQTLGQGPEFLTYFQNEAQLEKSRLLSDRFSAERPKGSFSTLEIQRTEQGDSAMYLCASSSFLAGIGEQYFGPGTRLTVT.

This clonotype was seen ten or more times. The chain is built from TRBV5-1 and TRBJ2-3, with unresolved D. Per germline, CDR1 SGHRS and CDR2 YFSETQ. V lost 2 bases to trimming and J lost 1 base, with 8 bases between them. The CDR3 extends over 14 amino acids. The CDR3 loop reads CASSFDLGTDTQYF. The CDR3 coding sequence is TGCGCCAGCAGCTTTGACCTGGGCACAGATACGCAGTATTTT.

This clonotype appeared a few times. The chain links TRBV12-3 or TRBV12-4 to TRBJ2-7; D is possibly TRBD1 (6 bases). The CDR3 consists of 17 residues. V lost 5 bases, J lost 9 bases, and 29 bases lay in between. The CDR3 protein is CASSEEQLTSSRGGQYF. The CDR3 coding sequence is TGTGCCAGCAGTGAAGAACAGCTTACGAGCAGTAGAGGGGGGCAGTACTTC.

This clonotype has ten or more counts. Here the CDR3 DNA reads TGTGCCAGCAGCCAAGGACAGGGGGATTACGAGCAGTACTTC. It codes for CASSQGQGDYEQYF. The chain joins TRBV4-2 to TRBJ2-7; 9 bases agree with TRBD1. Germline V gene lookup returns CDR1 LGHNA and CDR2 YNFKEQ. V lost 1 base to trimming and J lost 4 bases; unmatched junction nucleotides: 2. This CDR3 is built from 14 residues.

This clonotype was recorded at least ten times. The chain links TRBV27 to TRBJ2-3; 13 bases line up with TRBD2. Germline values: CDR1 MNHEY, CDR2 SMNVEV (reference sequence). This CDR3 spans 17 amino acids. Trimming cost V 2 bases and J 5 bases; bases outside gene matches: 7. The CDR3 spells CASSLLGTSGKGDTQYF. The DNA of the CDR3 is TGTGCCAGCAGTTTACTTGGGACTAGCGGGAAGGGAGATACGCAGTATTTT.

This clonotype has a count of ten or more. The CDR3 nucleotides are TGTGCCGGATCGAGGGAGTCCAATGAGCAGTTCTTC. It specifies CAGSRESNEQFF. The chain has TRBV2 and TRBJ2-1, with D possibly being TRBD2 (5 bases). The CDR3 consists of 12 residues. The V end lost 11 bases, the J end lost 6 bases, and 14 bases lay between the germline ends. Germline V gene data show CDR1 as SNHLY and CDR2 as FYNNEI.

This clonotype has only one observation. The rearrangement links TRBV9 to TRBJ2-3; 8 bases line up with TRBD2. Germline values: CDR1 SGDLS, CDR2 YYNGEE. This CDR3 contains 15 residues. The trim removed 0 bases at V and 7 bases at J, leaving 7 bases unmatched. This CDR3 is CASSVGSGSSHTQYF. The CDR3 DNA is TGTGCCAGCAGCGTAGGGAGCGGGAGTTCACATACGCAGTATTTT. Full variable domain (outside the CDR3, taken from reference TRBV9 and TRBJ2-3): DSGVTQTPKHLITATGQRVTLRCSPRSGDLSVYWYQQSLDQGLQFLIQYYNGEERAKGNILERFSAQQFPDLHSELNLSSLELGDSALYFCASSVGSGSSHTQYFGPGTRLTVL.

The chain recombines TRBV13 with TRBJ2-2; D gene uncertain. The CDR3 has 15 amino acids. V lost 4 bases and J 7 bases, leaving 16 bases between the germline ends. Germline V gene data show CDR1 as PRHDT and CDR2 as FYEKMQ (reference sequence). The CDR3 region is CASSWASSPIGELFF. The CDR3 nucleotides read TGTGCCAGCAGCTGGGCGAGCTCCCCTATCGGGGAGCTGTTTTTT. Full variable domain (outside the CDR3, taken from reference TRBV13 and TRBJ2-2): AAGVIQSPRHLIKEKRETATLKCYPIPRHDTVYWYQQGPGQDPQFLISFYEKMQSDKGSIPDRFSAQQFSDYHSELNMSSLELGDSALYFCASSWASSPIGELFFGEGSRLTVL.

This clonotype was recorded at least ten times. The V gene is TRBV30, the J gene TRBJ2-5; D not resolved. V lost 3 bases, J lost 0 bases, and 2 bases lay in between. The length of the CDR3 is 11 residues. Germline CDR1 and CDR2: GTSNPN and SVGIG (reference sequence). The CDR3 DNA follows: TGTGCCTGGAGAGACCAAGAGACCCAGTACTTC. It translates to CAWRDQETQYF.

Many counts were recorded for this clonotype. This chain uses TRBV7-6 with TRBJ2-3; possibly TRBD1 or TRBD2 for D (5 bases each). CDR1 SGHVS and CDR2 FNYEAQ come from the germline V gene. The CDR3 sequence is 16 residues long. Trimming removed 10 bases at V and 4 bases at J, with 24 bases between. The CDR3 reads CATFRGLARSPDTQYF. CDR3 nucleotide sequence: TGTGCCACATTTCGGGGCTTAGCTAGGTCGCCAGATACGCAGTATTTT. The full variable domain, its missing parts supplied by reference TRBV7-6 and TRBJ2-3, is GAGVSQSPRYKVTKRGQDVALRCDPISGHVSLYWYRQALGQGPEFLTYFNYEAQQDKSGLPNDRFSAERPEGSISTLTIQRTEQRDSAMYRCATFRGLARSPDTQYFGPGTRLTVL.

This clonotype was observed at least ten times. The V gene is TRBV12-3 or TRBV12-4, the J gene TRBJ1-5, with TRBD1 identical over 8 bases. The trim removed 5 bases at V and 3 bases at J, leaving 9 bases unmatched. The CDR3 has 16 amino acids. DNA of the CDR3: TGTGCCAGCAGTAAAGGACAGGGAGCCCTCAATCAGCCCCAGCATTTT. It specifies CASSKGQGALNQPQHF.

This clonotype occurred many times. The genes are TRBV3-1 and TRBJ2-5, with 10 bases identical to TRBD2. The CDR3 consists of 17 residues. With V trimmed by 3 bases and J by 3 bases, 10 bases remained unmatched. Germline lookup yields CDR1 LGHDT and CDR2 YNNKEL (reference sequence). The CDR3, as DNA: TGTGCCAGCAGCCAGAGCATTCCGGGACTAGCGAAAGAGACCCAGTACTTC. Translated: CASSQSIPGLAKETQYF.

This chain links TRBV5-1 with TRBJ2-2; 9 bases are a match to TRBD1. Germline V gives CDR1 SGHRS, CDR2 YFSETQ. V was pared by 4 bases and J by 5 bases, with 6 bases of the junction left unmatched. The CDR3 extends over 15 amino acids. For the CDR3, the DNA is TGCGCCAGCAGCCGGACAGGGGATGTTACCGGGGAGCTGTTTTTT. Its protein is CASSRTGDVTGELFF.